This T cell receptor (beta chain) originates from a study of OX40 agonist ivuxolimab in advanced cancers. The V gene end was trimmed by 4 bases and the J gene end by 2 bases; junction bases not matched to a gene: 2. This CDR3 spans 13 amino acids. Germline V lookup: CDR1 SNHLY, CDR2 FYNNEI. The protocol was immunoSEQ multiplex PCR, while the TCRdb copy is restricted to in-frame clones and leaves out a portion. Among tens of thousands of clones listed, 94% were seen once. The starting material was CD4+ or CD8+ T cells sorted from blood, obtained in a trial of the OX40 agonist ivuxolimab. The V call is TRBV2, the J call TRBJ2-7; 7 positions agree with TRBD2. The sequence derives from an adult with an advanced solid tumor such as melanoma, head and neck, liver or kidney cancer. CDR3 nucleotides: TGTGCCAGCAGTGGCGGACTAGCCTACGAGCAGTACTTC. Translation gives CASSGGLAYEQYF.